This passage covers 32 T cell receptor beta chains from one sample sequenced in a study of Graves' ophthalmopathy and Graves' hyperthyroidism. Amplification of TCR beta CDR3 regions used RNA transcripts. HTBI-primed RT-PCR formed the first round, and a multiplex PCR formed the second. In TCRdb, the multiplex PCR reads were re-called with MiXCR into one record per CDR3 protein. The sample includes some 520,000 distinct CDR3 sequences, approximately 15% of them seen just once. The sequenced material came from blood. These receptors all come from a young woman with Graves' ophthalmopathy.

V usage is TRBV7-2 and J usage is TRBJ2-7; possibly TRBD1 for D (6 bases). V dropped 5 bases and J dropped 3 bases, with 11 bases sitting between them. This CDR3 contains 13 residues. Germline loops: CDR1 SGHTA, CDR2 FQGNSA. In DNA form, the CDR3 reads TGTGCCAGCAGCATCCGGGACATCTACGAGCAGTACTTC. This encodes CASSIRDIYEQYF.

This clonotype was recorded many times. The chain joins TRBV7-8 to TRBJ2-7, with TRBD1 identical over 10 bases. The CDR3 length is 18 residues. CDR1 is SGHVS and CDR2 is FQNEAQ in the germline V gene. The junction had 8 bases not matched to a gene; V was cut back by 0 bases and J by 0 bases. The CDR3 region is CASSLAATGGPFSYEQYF. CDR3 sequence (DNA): TGTGCCAGCAGCTTAGCGGCGACAGGGGGCCCCTTCTCCTACGAGCAGTACTTC.

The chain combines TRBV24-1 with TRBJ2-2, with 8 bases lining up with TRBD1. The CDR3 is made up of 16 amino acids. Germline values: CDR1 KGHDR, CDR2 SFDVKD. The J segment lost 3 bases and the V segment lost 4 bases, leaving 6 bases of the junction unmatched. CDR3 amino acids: CATSEPQGADTGELFF. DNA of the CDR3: TGTGCCACCAGTGAACCGCAGGGGGCGGACACCGGGGAGCTGTTTTTT.

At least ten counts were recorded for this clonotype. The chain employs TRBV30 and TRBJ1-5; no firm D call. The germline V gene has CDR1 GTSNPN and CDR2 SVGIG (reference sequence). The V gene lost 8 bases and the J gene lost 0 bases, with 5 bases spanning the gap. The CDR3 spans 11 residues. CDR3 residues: CAGDSNQPQHF. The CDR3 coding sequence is TGTGCCGGGGATAGCAATCAGCCCCAGCATTTT.

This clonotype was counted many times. The CDR3: CASRPGQGPYGYTF. The CDR3 coding sequence is TGTGCCAGCAGACCGGGACAGGGCCCCTATGGCTACACCTTC. This chain joins TRBV6-5 and TRBJ1-2, with 9 bases fitting TRBD1. After removal of 6 bases from V and 4 bases from J, the junction contained 6 bases not matched to a gene. Germline V lookup: CDR1 MNHEY, CDR2 SVGAGI. The CDR3 contains 14 residues.

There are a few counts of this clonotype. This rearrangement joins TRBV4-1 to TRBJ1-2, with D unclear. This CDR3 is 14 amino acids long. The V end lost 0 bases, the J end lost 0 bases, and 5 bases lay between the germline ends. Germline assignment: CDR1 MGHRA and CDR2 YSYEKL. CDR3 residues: CASSQDNTNYGYTF. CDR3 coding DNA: TGCGCCAGCAGCCAAGATAACACTAACTATGGCTACACCTTC.

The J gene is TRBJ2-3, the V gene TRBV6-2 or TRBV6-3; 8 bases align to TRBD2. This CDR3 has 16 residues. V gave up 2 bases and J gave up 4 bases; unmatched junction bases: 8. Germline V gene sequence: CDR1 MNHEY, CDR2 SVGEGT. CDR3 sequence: CASSYTPAGVADTQYF. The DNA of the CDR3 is TGTGCCAGCAGTTACACCCCAGCGGGAGTGGCAGATACGCAGTATTTT.

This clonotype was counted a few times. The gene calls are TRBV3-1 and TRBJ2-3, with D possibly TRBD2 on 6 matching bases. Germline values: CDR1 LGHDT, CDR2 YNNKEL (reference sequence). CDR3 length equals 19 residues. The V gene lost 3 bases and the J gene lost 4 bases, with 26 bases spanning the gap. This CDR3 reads CASSHPGDPSIPTPDTQYF. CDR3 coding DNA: TGTGCCAGCAGCCACCCGGGGGACCCCAGTATCCCCACGCCAGATACGCAGTATTTT.

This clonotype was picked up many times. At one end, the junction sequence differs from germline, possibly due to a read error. The CDR3 spells CASNLDRPSAPQHF. CDR3 DNA sequence: TGTGCCAGCAATTTAGACAGGCCATCAGCGCCCCAGCATTTT. This chain joins TRBV12-3 or TRBV12-4 and TRBJ1-5, with D perhaps TRBD1 (6 bases). The CDR3 runs 14 residues.

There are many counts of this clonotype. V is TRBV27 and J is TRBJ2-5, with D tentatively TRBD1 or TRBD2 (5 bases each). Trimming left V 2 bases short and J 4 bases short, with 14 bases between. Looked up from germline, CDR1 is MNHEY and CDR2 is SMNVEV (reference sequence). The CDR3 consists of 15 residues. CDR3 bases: TGTGCCAGCAGTTTAGGGACCCACCCCCCAGAGACCCAGTACTTC. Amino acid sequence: CASSLGTHPPETQYF.

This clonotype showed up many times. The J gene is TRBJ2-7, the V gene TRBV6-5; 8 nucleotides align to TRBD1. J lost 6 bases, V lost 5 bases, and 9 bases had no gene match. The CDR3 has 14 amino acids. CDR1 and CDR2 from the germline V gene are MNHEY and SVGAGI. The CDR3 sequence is CASSPTDRVFEQYF. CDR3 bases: TGTGCCAGCAGTCCAACGGACAGGGTCTTCGAGCAGTACTTC.

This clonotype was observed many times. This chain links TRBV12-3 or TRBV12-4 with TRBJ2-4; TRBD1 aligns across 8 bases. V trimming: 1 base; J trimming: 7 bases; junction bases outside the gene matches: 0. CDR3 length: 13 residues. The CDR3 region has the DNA TGTGCCAGCAGTTTAGGGGACAGGAACATTCAGTACTTC. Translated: CASSLGDRNIQYF.

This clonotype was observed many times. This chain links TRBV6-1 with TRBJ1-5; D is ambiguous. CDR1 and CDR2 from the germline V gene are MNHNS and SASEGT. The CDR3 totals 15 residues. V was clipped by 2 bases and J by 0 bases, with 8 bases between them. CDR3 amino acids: CASSELWDSNQPQHF. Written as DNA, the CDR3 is TGTGCCAGCAGTGAACTATGGGATAGCAATCAGCCCCAGCATTTT.

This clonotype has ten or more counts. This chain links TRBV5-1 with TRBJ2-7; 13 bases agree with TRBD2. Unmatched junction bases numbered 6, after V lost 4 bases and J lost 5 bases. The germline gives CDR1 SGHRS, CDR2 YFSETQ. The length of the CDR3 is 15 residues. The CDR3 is CASSLGLAGENEQYF. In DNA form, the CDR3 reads TGCGCCAGCAGCCTTGGACTAGCGGGAGAGAACGAGCAGTACTTC.

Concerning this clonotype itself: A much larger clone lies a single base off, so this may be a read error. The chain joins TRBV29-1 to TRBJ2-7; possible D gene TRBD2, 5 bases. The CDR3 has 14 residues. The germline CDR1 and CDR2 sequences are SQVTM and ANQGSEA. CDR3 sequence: CCVEKEARTYEQYF. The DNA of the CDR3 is TGCTGCGTTGAAAAGGAGGCGCGAACCTACGAGCAGTACTTC.

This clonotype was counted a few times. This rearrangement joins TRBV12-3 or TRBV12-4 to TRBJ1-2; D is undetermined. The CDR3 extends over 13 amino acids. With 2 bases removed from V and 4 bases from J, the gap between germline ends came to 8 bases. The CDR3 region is CASSLLRSYGYTF. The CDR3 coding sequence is TGTGCCAGCAGTTTATTAAGGTCCTATGGCTACACCTTC.

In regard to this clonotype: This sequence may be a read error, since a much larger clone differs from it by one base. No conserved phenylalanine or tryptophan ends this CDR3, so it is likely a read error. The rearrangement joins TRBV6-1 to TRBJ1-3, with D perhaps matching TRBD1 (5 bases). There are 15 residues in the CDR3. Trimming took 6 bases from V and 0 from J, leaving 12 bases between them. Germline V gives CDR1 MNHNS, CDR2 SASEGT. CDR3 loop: CASRRDRDSGNTIYL. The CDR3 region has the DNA TGTGCCAGCAGACGGGACCGGGACTCTGGAAACACCATATATCTT.

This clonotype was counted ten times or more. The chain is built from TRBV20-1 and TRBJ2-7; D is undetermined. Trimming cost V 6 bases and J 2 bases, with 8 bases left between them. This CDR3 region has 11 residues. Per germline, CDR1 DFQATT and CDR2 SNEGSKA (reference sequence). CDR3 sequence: CSARPTYEQYF. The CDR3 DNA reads TGCAGTGCGAGACCAACCTACGAGCAGTACTTC.

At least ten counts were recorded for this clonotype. The DNA of the CDR3 is TGTGCCAGCAGCCTTATCCGGGGGGGTGGCAATCAGCCCCAGCATTTT. Translation: CASSLIRGGGNQPQHF. The chain links TRBV28 to TRBJ1-5; D is perhaps TRBD1 (5 bases). This CDR3 region has 16 residues. V shed 6 bases and J shed 2 bases, with 17 bases lying between them. Germline lookup yields CDR1 MDHEN and CDR2 SYDVKM. Combining the CDR3 with reference TRBV28 and TRBJ1-5 gives the whole variable domain DVKVTQSSRYLVKRTGEKVFLECVQDMDHENMFWYRQDPGLGLRLIYFSYDVKMKEKGDIPEGYSVSREKKERFSLILESASTNQTSMYLCASSLIRGGGNQPQHFGDGTRLSIL.

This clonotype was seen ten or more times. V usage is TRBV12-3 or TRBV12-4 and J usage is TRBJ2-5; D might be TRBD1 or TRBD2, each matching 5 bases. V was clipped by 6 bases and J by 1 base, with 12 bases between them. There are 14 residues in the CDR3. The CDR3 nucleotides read TGTGCCAGCAGCTGGGGGAGCGGCCAAGAGACCCAGTACTTC. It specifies CASSWGSGQETQYF.

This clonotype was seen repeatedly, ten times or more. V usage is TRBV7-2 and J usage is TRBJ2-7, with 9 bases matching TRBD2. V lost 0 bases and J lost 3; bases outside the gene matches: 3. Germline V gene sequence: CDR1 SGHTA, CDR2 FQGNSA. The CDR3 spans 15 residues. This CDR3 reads CASSLAWRGGYEQYF. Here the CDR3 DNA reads TGTGCCAGCAGCTTAGCTTGGCGGGGGGGCTACGAGCAGTACTTC.

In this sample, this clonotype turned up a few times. The chain's CDR3 is CASSPQKSRGPSYEQYF. The CDR3 nucleotides read TGTGCCAGCTCACCACAAAAGTCCAGGGGGCCTTCCTACGAGCAGTACTTC. The chain carries TRBV18 and TRBJ2-7; 8 bases match TRBD1. Germline V gene data show CDR1 as KGHSH and CDR2 as LQKENI. Unmatched junction bases numbered 9, after V lost 1 base and J lost 1 base. The CDR3 extends over 17 amino acids.

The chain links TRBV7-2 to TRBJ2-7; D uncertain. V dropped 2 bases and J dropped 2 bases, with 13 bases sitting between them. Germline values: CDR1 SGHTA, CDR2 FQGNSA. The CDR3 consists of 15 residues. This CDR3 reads CASSLSLLATYEQYF. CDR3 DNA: TGTGCCAGCAGCTTAAGTCTTCTGGCGACCTACGAGCAGTACTTC. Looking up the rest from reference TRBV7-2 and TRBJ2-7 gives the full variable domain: GAGVSQSPSNKVTEKGKDVELRCDPISGHTALYWYRQSLGQGLEFLIYFQGNSAPDKSGLPSDRFSAERTGGSVSTLTIQRTQQEDSAVYLCASSLSLLATYEQYFGPGTRLTVT.

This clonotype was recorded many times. The CDR3 spells CASSITGPYGYTF. In nucleotides, the CDR3 is TGTGCCAGCAGCATAACCGGGCCCTATGGCTACACCTTC. This chain connects TRBV14 to TRBJ1-2; D call uncertain. V lost 5 bases to trimming and J lost 4 bases, with 11 bases between them. Germline values: CDR1 SGHDN, CDR2 FVKESK. The CDR3 totals 13 residues.

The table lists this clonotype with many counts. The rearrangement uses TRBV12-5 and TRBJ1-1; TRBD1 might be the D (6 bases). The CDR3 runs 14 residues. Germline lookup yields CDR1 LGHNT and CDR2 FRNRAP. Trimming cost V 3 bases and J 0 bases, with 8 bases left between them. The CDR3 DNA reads TGTGCTAGTGGTTTAGGGGGGATGAACACTGAAGCTTTCTTT. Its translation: CASGLGGMNTEAFF.

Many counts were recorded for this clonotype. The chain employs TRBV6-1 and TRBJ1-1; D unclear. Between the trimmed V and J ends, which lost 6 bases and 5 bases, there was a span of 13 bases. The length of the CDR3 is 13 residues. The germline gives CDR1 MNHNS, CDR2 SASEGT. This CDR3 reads CASREVKGTEAFF. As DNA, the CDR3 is TGTGCCAGCAGGGAGGTGAAAGGGACTGAAGCTTTCTTT.

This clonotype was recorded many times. CDR3 protein: CASGTGQETQYF. The CDR3 coding sequence is TGTGCCTCTGGGACAGGCCAAGAGACCCAGTACTTC. The chain recombines TRBV27 with TRBJ2-5, with 8 positions matching TRBD1. Germline V gives CDR1 MNHEY, CDR2 SMNVEV (reference sequence). The CDR3 contains 12 residues. The V segment lost 11 bases and the J segment 1 base; nucleotides outside the gene matches: 3.

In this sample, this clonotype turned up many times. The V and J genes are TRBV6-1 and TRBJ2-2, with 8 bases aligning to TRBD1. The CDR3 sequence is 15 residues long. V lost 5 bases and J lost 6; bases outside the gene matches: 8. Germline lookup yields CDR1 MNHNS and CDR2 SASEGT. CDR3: CASSTGTGFPGELFF. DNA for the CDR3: TGTGCCAGCAGTACCGGGACAGGCTTCCCCGGGGAGCTGTTTTTT.

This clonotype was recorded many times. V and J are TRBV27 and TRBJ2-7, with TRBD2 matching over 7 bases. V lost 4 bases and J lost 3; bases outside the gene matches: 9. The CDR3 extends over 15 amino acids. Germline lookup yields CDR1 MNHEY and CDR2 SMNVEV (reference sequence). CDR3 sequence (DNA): TGTGCCAGCAGTTCTACTAGCGATCCCTACTACGAGCAGTACTTC. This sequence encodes CASSSTSDPYYEQYF.

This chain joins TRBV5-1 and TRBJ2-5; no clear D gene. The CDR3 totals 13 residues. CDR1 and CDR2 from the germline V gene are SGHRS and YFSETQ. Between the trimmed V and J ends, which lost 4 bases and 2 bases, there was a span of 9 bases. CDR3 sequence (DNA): TGCGCCAGCAGCCCCTTACAGCAAGAGACCCAGTACTTC. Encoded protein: CASSPLQQETQYF.

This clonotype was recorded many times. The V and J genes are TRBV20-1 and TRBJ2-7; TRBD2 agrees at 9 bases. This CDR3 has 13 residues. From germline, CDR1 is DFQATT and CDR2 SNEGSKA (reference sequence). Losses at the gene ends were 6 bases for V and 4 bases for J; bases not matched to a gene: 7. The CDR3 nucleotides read TGCAGTGCGCCGAGACTAGCGGAGTACGAGCAGTACTTC. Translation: CSAPRLAEYEQYF.

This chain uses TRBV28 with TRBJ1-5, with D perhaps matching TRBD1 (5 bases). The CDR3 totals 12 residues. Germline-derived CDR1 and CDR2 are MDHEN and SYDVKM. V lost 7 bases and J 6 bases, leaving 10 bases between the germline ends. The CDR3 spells CASTWGGQPQHF. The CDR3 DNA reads TGTGCCAGCACCTGGGGGGGTCAGCCCCAGCATTTT.